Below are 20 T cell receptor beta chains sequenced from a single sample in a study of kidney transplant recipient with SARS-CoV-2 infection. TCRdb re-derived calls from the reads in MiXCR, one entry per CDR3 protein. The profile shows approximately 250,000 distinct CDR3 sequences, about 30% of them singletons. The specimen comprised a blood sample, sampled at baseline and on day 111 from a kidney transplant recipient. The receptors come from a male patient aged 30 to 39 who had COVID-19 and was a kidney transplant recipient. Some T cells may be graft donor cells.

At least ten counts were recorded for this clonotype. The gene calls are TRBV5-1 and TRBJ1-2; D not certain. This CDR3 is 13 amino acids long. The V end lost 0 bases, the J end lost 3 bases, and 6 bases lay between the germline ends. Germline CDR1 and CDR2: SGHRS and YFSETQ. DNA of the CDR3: TGCGCCAGCAGCTTGGTGAGGGACTATGGCTACACCTTC. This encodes CASSLVRDYGYTF.

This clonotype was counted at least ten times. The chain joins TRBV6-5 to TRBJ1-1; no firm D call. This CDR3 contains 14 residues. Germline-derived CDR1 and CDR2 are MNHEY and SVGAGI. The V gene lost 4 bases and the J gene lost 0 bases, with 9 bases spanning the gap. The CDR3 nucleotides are TGTGCCAGCAGTTCTACAGTCATGAACACTGAAGCTTTCTTT. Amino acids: CASSSTVMNTEAFF.

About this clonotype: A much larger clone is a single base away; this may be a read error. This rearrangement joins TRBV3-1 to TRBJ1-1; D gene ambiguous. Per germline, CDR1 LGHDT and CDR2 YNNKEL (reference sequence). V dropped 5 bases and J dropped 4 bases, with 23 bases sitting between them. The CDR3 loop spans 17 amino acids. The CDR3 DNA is TGTGCCAGCAGCACAGCTAACCCCACTTCAATTCGCACTGAAGCTTTCTTT. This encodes CASSTANPTSIRTEAFF.

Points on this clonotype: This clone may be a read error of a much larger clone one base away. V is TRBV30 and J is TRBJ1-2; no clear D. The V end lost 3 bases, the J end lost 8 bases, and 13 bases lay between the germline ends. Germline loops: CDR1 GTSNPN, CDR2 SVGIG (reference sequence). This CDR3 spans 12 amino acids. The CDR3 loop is CAWRIGVRGYTF. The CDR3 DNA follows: TGTGCCTGGAGGATCGGGGTCCGGGGCTACACCTTC.

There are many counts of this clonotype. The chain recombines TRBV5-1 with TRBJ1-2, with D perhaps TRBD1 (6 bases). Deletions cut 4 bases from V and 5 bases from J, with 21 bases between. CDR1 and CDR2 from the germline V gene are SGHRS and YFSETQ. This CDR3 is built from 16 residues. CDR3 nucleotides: TGCGCCAGCAGCCCTCGTCCTGGGGGGACACCTTATGGCTACACCTTC. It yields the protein CASSPRPGGTPYGYTF.

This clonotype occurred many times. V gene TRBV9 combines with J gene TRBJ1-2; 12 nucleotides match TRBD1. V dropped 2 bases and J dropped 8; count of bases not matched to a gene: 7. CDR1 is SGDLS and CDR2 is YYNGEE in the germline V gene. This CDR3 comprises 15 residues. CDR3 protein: CASSVEGTGGRGYTF. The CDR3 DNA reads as TGTGCCAGCAGCGTCGAAGGGACAGGGGGCCGGGGCTACACCTTC.

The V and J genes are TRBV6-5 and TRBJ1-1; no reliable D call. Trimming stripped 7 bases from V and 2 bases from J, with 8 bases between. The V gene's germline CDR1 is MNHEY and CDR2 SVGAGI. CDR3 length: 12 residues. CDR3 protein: CASKPRNTEAFF. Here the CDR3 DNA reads TGTGCCAGCAAGCCGAGAAACACTGAAGCTTTCTTT.

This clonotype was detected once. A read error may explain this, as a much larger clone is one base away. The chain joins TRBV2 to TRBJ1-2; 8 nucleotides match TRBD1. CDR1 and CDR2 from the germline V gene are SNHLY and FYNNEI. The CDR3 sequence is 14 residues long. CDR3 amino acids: CASGETGVTDGYTF. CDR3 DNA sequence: TGTGCCAGCGGTGAGACAGGGGTCACCGATGGCTACACCTTC.

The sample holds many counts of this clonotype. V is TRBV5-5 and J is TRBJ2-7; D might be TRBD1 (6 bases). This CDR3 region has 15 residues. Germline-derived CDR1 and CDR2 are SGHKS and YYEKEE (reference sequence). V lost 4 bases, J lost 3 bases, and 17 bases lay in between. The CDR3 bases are TGTGCCAGCAGCATTGGTACAGGGCAGATCTACGAGCAGTACTTC. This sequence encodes CASSIGTGQIYEQYF.

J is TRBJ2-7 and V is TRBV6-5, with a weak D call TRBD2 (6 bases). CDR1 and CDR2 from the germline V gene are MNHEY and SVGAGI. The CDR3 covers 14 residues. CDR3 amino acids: CTSSYRPRDYEQYF. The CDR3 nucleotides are TGTACTAGCAGTTACAGGCCTCGGGATTACGAGCAGTACTTC.

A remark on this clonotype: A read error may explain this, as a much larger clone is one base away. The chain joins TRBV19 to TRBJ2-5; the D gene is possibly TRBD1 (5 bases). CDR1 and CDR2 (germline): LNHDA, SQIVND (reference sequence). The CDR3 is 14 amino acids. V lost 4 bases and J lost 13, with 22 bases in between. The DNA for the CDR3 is TGTGCCAGTAGTACTACAGGAACCTCCTACGAGCGGTACTTC. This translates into CASSTTGTSYERYF.

For the CDR3, the DNA is TGTGCCAGCAGTCGGGGGGACAGCTTAGACACTGAAGCTTTCTTT. This encodes CASSRGDSLDTEAFF. The V and J genes are TRBV28 and TRBJ1-1; TRBD1 agrees at 7 bases. Germline CDR1 is MDHEN and CDR2 is SYDVKM. V gave up 5 bases and J gave up 3 bases; unmatched junction bases: 9. The CDR3 is 15 amino acids.

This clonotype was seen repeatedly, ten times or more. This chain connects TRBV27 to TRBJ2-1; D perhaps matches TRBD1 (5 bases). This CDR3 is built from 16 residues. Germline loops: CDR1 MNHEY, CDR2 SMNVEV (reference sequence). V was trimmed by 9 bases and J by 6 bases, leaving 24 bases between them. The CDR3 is CASTLRVGSYGNEQFF. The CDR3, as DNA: TGTGCCAGTACCCTCAGGGTAGGGTCCTACGGCAATGAGCAGTTCTTC.

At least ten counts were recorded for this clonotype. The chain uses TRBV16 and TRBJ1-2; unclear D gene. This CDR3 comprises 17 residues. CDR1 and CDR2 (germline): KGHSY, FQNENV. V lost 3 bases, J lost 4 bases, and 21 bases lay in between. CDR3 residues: CASSHTQVVRKTYGYTF. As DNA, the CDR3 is TGTGCCAGCAGCCATACCCAGGTCGTTAGAAAGACCTATGGCTACACCTTC.

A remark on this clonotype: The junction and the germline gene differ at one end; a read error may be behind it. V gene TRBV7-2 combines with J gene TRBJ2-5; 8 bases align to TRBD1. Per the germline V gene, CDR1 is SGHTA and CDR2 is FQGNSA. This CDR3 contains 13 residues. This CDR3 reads CASSPGQEETQCF. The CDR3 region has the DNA TGTGCCAGCAGCCCGGGACAGGAAGAGACCCAGTGCTTC.

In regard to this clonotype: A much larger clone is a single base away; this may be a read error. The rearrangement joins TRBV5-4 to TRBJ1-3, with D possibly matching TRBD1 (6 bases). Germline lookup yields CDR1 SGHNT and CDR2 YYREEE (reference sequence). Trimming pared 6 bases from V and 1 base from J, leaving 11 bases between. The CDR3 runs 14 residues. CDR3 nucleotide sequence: TGTGCCAGCAAGCCTACAGGGTCTGGAAACACCATATATTTT. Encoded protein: CASKPTGSGNTIYF. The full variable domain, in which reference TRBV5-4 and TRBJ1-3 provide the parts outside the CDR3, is ETGVTQSPTHLIKTRGQQVTLRCSSQSGHNTVSWYQQALGQGPQFIFQYYREEENGRGNFPPRFSGLQFPNYSSELNVNALELDDSALYLCASKPTGSGNTIYFGEGSWLTVV.

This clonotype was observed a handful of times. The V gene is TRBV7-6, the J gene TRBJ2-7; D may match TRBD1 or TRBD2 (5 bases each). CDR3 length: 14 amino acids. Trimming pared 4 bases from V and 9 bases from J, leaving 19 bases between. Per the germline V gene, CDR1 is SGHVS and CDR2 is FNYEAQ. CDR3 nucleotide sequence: TGTGCCAGCAGCTCCGATTCGAACGGGGCCCGGCAGTACTTC. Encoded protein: CASSSDSNGARQYF. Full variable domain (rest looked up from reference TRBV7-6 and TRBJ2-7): GAGVSQSPRYKVTKRGQDVALRCDPISGHVSLYWYRQALGQGPEFLTYFNYEAQQDKSGLPNDRFSAERPEGSISTLTIQRTEQRDSAMYRCASSSDSNGARQYFGPGTRLTVT.

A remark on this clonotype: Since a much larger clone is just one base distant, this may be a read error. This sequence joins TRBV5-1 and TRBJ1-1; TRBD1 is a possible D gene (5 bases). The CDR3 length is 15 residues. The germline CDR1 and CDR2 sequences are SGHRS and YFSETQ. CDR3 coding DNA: TGCGCCGGCAGCCTTTTACAGGTGGAACAGGATGAAGCTTTCTTT. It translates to CAGSLLQVEQDEAFF.

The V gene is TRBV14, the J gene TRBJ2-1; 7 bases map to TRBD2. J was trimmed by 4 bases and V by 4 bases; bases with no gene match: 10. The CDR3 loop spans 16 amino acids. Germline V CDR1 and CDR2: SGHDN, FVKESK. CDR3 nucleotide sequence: TGTGCCAGCAGCCGGGTAGCGGGTCACACATACAATGAGCAGTTCTTC. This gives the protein CASSRVAGHTYNEQFF.

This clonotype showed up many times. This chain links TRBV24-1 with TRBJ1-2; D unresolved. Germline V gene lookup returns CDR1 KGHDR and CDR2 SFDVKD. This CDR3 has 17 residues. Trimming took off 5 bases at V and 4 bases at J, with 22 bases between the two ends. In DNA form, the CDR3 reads TGTGCCACCAGTGGTGAGCGTAGTACCAGAAAGACCTATGGCTACACCTTC. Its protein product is CATSGERSTRKTYGYTF.